A single sample is the source of the 27 T cell receptor beta chains below, sequenced in a study of blood T cells in healthy people across ages. Then a second PCR, running about 6 to 12 cycles, was carried out with a sample-barcoded 5' primer and a J-beta primer mix. TCRdb processed the 5' RACE reads anew with MiXCR; each CDR3 protein has one entry. The sample shows about 1.6 million distinct CDR3 sequences, about 31% of them seen only once. The sample was blood. The receptors were gathered from a woman aged 30 to 39 in good health.

Ten or more counts support this clonotype. The genes are TRBV5-1 and TRBJ2-1; 10 bases align to TRBD1. The germline gives CDR1 SGHRS, CDR2 YFSETQ. With 3 bases clipped from V and 7 bases from J, the junction kept 4 bases outside the gene matches. The CDR3 sequence is 14 residues long. The CDR3 here is CASSYRDRGNEQFF. CDR3 DNA sequence: TGCGCCAGCAGCTATAGGGACAGGGGAAATGAGCAGTTCTTC.

In its sample, this clonotype was seen many times. The chain recombines TRBV7-2 with TRBJ2-5, with 10 bases lining up with TRBD2. Trimming cost V 5 bases and J 4 bases; bases outside gene matches: 7. The CDR3 loop spans 15 amino acids. Germline assignment: CDR1 SGHTA and CDR2 FQGNSA. The CDR3 here is CASSPTGTSVETQYF. CDR3 nucleotides: TGTGCCAGCAGCCCAACCGGGACTAGCGTAGAGACCCAGTACTTC.

In its sample, this clonotype was seen many times. The chain has TRBV20-1 and TRBJ2-5, with D perhaps matching TRBD1 or TRBD2 (5 bases each). Germline assignment: CDR1 DFQATT and CDR2 SNEGSKA (reference sequence). CDR3 length: 10 residues. Here the CDR3 reads CTGQQETQYF. CDR3 bases: TGCACGGGGCAGCAAGAGACCCAGTACTTC.

The gene calls are TRBV4-1 and TRBJ2-5, with 7 bases identical to TRBD1. Germline CDR1 and CDR2: MGHRA and YSYEKL. The CDR3 length is 14 residues. V gave up 5 bases and J gave up 5 bases; unmatched junction bases: 8. The DNA of the CDR3 is TGCGCCAGCAGCGCGTCACAGGGGTGGGAGACCCAGTACTTC. Protein: CASSASQGWETQYF.

The gene calls are TRBV12-3 or TRBV12-4 and TRBJ1-2, with a weak D call TRBD1 (5 bases). V lost 6 bases and J lost 6, with 8 bases in between. The CDR3 loop spans 11 amino acids. The CDR3 protein is CASRTADGYTF. CDR3 nucleotides: TGTGCCAGCAGGACAGCGGATGGCTACACCTTC.

The V call is TRBV29-1, the J call TRBJ2-7; D is possibly TRBD1 or TRBD2 (5 bases each). The CDR3 totals 20 residues. The germline gives CDR1 SQVTM, CDR2 ANQGSEA. Trimming removed 6 bases from V and 0 bases from J, with 33 bases in between. In DNA form, the CDR3 reads TGCAGCGTGAATTTGTGGGGAGACAGACCTGGGGCTGATACCTCCTACGAGCAGTACTTC. Its protein product is CSVNLWGDRPGADTSYEQYF.

In this sample, this clonotype turned up a few times. The chain links TRBV7-9 to TRBJ1-6; weak D call: TRBD1 (6 bases). V was trimmed by 7 bases and J by 6 bases, leaving 13 bases between them. The CDR3 covers 14 residues. Germline V CDR1 and CDR2: SEHNR, FQNEAQ (reference sequence). CDR3 nucleotides: TGTGCCAGCACCTCGGGACAAGTTAATTCACCCCTCCACTTT. Protein: CASTSGQVNSPLHF.

The gene calls are TRBV6-2 or TRBV6-3 and TRBJ1-2; 8 bases align to TRBD1. Germline V gene sequence: CDR1 MNHEY, CDR2 SVGEGT. This CDR3 region has 16 residues. J gave up 1 base and V 5 bases, and 9 bases lay outside the gene matches. The CDR3 coding sequence is TGTGCCAGCAGTCGGGGACAGGACTTACTTAACTATGGCTACACCTTC. It yields the protein CASSRGQDLLNYGYTF.

This CDR3 is CASRQATTLLEQYF. CDR3 nucleotides: TGTGCCAGCAGGCAAGCGACCACCCTACTCGAGCAGTACTTC. The V and J genes are TRBV6-2 or TRBV6-3 and TRBJ2-7; D is unresolved. The germline V gene has CDR1 MNHEY and CDR2 SVGEGT. V was pared by 6 bases and J by 6 bases, with 18 bases between. The CDR3 runs 14 residues.

In its sample, this clonotype was seen a few times. The chain uses TRBV6-2 or TRBV6-3 and TRBJ2-1; TRBD2 matches at 12 bases. This CDR3 contains 15 residues. Germline assignment: CDR1 MNHEY and CDR2 SVGEGT. Losses at the gene ends were 6 bases for V and 7 bases for J; bases not matched to a gene: 7. The CDR3: CASRRLAGVGNEQFF. In DNA, the CDR3 is TGTGCCAGCAGAAGACTAGCGGGGGTCGGGAATGAGCAGTTCTTC.

This clonotype has only a few counts. This chain uses TRBV7-9 with TRBJ2-5; D unclear. The CDR3 is 17 amino acids. Per the germline V gene, CDR1 is SEHNR and CDR2 is FQNEAQ (reference sequence). V gave up 3 bases and J gave up 3 bases, with 20 bases separating them. CDR3 loop: CASSFFERASPEETQYF. The CDR3 bases are TGTGCCAGCAGCTTTTTCGAAAGGGCCTCCCCCGAAGAGACCCAGTACTTC.

This rearrangement joins TRBV2 to TRBJ1-1, with D unclear. Per the germline V gene, CDR1 is SNHLY and CDR2 is FYNNEI. The CDR3 length is 12 residues. With 7 bases removed from V and 0 bases from J, the gap between germline ends came to 6 bases. This CDR3 reads CASTLVNTEAFF. CDR3 nucleotides: TGTGCCAGCACTTTGGTGAACACTGAAGCTTTCTTT.

This clonotype was seen more than once but under ten times. The gene calls are TRBV6-5 and TRBJ1-1; a weak D match, TRBD1 (6 bases). The CDR3 covers 14 residues. V shed 5 bases and J shed 1 base, with 11 bases lying between them. In germline, CDR1 is MNHEY, CDR2 SVGAGI. The CDR3 reads CASSRGRGNTEAFF. Here the CDR3 DNA reads TGTGCCAGCAGTAGGGGCAGGGGGAACACTGAAGCTTTCTTT.

As concerns this clonotype: This could be a read error, since a much larger clone is one nucleotide away. The chain has TRBV20-1 and TRBJ2-1; 7 nucleotides line up with TRBD1. Germline CDR1 is DFQATT and CDR2 is SNEGSKA (reference sequence). This CDR3 comprises 16 residues. CDR3 residues: CSAKGDSLTAYSEQFF. The CDR3 DNA sequence: TGCAGTGCTAAGGGGGACAGCCTTACTGCCTACAGTGAGCAGTTCTTC.

This clonotype was counted only a few times. This sequence joins TRBV6-5 and TRBJ2-1; the match to TRBD2 covers 10 bases. The CDR3 has 15 residues. The germline gives CDR1 MNHEY, CDR2 SVGAGI. Trimming removed 0 bases from V and 7 bases from J; junction bases left unmatched: 3. Here the CDR3 reads CASSYSETSGNEQFF. The CDR3 coding sequence is TGTGCCAGCAGTTACTCGGAGACTAGCGGGAATGAGCAGTTCTTC.

The chain employs TRBV20-1 and TRBJ1-1; weak D call: TRBD1 (6 bases). V shed 3 bases and J shed 0 bases, with 11 bases lying between them. This CDR3 is built from 14 residues. Per the germline V gene, CDR1 is DFQATT and CDR2 is SNEGSKA (reference sequence). CDR3 loop: CSASSGGLNTEAFF. The CDR3 bases are TGCAGTGCTAGCTCCGGGGGCCTGAACACTGAAGCTTTCTTT.

The rearrangement uses TRBV3-1 and TRBJ2-5, with 9 bases identical to TRBD2. With 2 bases clipped from V and 5 bases from J, the junction kept 6 bases outside the gene matches. The CDR3 covers 15 residues. Germline V CDR1 and CDR2: LGHDT, YNNKEL (reference sequence). DNA for the CDR3: TGTGCCAGCAGCCAACCTGCGGGGGGGGTCGAGACCCAGTACTTC. It specifies CASSQPAGGVETQYF.

Turning to this clonotype: Its ends do not fully match the called genes, so a read error is possible. The chain has TRBV5-1 and TRBJ2-3; D possibly matches TRBD1 or TRBD2 (5 bases each). From germline, CDR1 is SGHRS and CDR2 YFSETQ. The CDR3 covers 16 residues. This CDR3 reads CVSSQGGTDSTDTQYF. As DNA, the CDR3 is TGCGTCAGCAGTCAAGGTGGGACGGATAGCACAGATACGCAGTATTTT. The variable domain in full, completed from reference TRBV5-1 and TRBJ2-3, reads KAGVTQTPRYLIKTRGQQVTLSCSPISGHRSVSWYQQTPGQGLQFLFEYFSETQRNKGNFPGRFSGRQFSNSRSEMNVSTLELGDSALYLCVSSQGGTDSTDTQYFGPGTRLTVL.

This chain connects TRBV25-1 to TRBJ1-2; 9 nucleotides match TRBD1. CDR1 is MGHDK, CDR2 SYGVNS, per germline. V trimming: 10 bases; J trimming: 0 bases; junction bases outside the gene matches: 15. The CDR3 has 17 residues. CDR3: CATSGRVQGASNYGYTF. DNA for the CDR3: TGTGCCACTTCTGGTAGGGTACAGGGGGCTTCTAACTATGGCTACACCTTC.

This clonotype was detected only a few times. The rearrangement joins TRBV10-3 to TRBJ2-7; 7 nucleotides agree with TRBD1. The CDR3 length is 15 residues. J gave up 5 bases and V 2 bases, and 9 bases lay outside the gene matches. The germline gives CDR1 ENHRY, CDR2 SYGVKD. In DNA, the CDR3 is TGTGCCATCAGTGAGGAGCGACAGGGAATCGACGAGCAGTACTTC. This gives the protein CAISEERQGIDEQYF.

This clonotype showed up just a few times. The V gene is TRBV24-1, the J gene TRBJ2-3; TRBD2 aligns across 10 bases. The ends lost 0 bases at V and 3 bases at J; junction bases unmatched: 11. The CDR3 consists of 19 residues. The V gene's germline CDR1 is KGHDR and CDR2 SFDVKD. This chain's CDR3 is CATSDLPSGRAVRTDTQYF. In nucleotides, the CDR3 is TGTGCCACCAGTGATTTGCCCAGCGGGAGGGCCGTCCGGACAGATACGCAGTATTTT.

This rearrangement joins TRBV24-1 to TRBJ2-3; 11 bases map to TRBD2. Germline values: CDR1 KGHDR, CDR2 SFDVKD. CDR3 length: 14 amino acids. The trim removed 12 bases at V and 0 bases at J, leaving 4 bases unmatched. CDR3 protein: CAASGGTSTDTQYF. The DNA for the CDR3 is TGTGCCGCTAGCGGGGGGACTAGCACAGATACGCAGTATTTT.

This rearrangement joins TRBV12-3 or TRBV12-4 to TRBJ2-7, with D unresolved. This CDR3 is 12 amino acids long. With 5 bases removed from V and 6 bases from J, the gap between germline ends came to 11 bases. CDR3 amino acids: CASSPYPVEQYF. CDR3 in DNA: TGTGCCAGCAGTCCTTACCCAGTCGAGCAGTACTTC.

The gene calls are TRBV7-2 and TRBJ2-5; either TRBD1 or TRBD2 may fit D (6 bases each). The J call may be mistaken, given a closer DNA end match to TRBJ2-4. In germline, CDR1 is SGHTA, CDR2 FQGNSA. CDR3 size: 16 residues. The CDR3 is CASSSRGALSMDIQYF. As DNA, the CDR3 is TGTGCCAGCAGCTCAAGGGGGGCCCTTTCCATGGACATTCAGTACTTC.

This clonotype was recorded a few times. The chain employs TRBV3-1 and TRBJ2-1; no definite D call. V was trimmed by 0 bases and J by 6 bases, leaving 9 bases between them. Germline values: CDR1 LGHDT, CDR2 YNNKEL (reference sequence). The CDR3 consists of 14 residues. CDR3: CASSQDKGFNEQFF. The CDR3 DNA sequence: TGTGCCAGCAGCCAAGATAAGGGATTCAATGAGCAGTTCTTC.

The chain uses TRBV4-1 and TRBJ1-1; 7 bases are a match to TRBD1. The J segment lost 1 base and the V segment lost 4 bases, leaving 12 bases of the junction unmatched. Looked up from germline, CDR1 is MGHRA and CDR2 is YSYEKL. The CDR3 extends over 17 amino acids. The CDR3 coding sequence is TGCGCCAGCAGCCCCCGGGCGACAGGGAGGCAGAACACTGAAGCTTTCTTT. Its protein is CASSPRATGRQNTEAFF.

The rearrangement joins TRBV30 to TRBJ1-2; D remains ambiguous. CDR1 and CDR2 from the germline V gene are GTSNPN and SVGIG (reference sequence). Trimming pared 3 bases from V and 4 bases from J, leaving 15 bases between. The CDR3 runs 14 residues. CDR3 sequence (DNA): TGTGCCTGGAGGGGTTCCCGCGGTGGCTATGGCTACACCTTC. Amino acid sequence: CAWRGSRGGYGYTF.